This TCR beta chain is from a study of blood T cells in healthy people across ages. Study background: T cells yielded about one barcoded beta molecule per two cells through template switching.

Comments on this clonotype: Its antigen remains unknown.

Isolated PBMCs totaled at least 6 million in each sample. Study observations and caveats: More naive CD4+ cells and higher diversity were found in long-lived than in aged donors.

V lost 0 bases and J lost 0, with 8 bases in between. The CDR3 loop spans 15 amino acids. Germline values: CDR1 MGHRA, CDR2 YSYEKL. A second PCR, run for 7 to 11 cycles, used a sample-barcoded 5' primer plus a J-beta primer mix. TCRdb reprocessed the 5' RACE reads with MiXCR, giving one entry per CDR3 protein. The sample records some 1.7 million distinct CDR3 sequences, 25% to 30% being singletons. The chain uses TRBV4-1 and TRBJ2-5; the D is unclear. The receptor was isolated from a woman in her twenties or thirties in good health. The sample taken for sequencing was blood. Written as DNA, the CDR3 is TGCGCCAGCAGCCAAGATGAGGCGTACCAAGAGACCCAGTACTTC. It specifies CASSQDEAYQETQYF.